This T cell receptor (beta chain) emerged from a study of T cells in Graves' hyperthyroidism and ophthalmopathy. Study-level background: Sampling of peripheral blood happened at initial diagnosis, prior to any treatment.

Amplification targeted TCR beta CDR3 regions from RNA transcripts. First-round RT-PCR with HTBI primers amplified the TCR CDR3 region. TCRdb fed the multiplex PCR reads into MiXCR, producing one record per CDR3 protein. The table includes about 400,000 distinct CDR3 sequences, about 14% detected once. J gave up 4 bases and V 2 bases, and 5 bases lay outside the gene matches. The CDR3 is 14 amino acids. Per the germline V gene, CDR1 is DFQATT and CDR2 is SNEGSKA (reference sequence). There are many counts of this clonotype. Patients affected by ophthalmopathy presented a Clinical Activity Score of at least 3, a NOSPECS grade of at least 4, and disease duration below 3 months.

The origin of this receptor is a young woman with Graves' ophthalmopathy. The sequencing sample was made of blood. The chain combines TRBV20-1 with TRBJ1-5; TRBD1 aligns across 7 bases. The CDR3 sequence: CSARNDRANQPQHF. CDR3 nucleotides: TGCAGTGCTAGAAACGACAGGGCAAATCAGCCCCAGCATTTT.